The clone carrying this T cell receptor (beta chain) was counted only a few times. As yet, its antigen is unknown. The sample originates from a study of beta chain features in type 1 diabetes. The wider study: Across every sample, 100 million to 130 million sorted cells were examined in total. Study conclusions and caveats: The study found moderately but significantly shorter TCRB CDR3s in all four CD4+ subsets of Type 1 diabetes patients.

Without exception, sorted populations had purity beyond 95%. As every portion of the isolated RNA was reverse transcribed, the sequencing read expressed TCRB transcripts. Sequencing used immunoSEQ multiplex PCR; TCRdb keeps in-frame clones, though not all of them. The sample includes 330,000 or so clones, about 14% of them seen just once. Specimen: central memory CD4+ T cells from blood. The sequence derives from a young man in good health.

The CDR3, as DNA: TGTGCCAGCAGCCACGGGTATCAAGAGACCCAGTACTTC. Amino acid sequence: CASSHGYQETQYF. The V call is TRBV14, the J call TRBJ2-5, with D hard to call. CDR1 is SGHDN and CDR2 is FVKESK in the germline V gene. V was cut by 3 bases and J by 2 bases, with 7 bases left in between. This CDR3 is built from 13 residues. Full variable domain (missing parts from reference TRBV14 and TRBJ2-5): EAGVTQFPSHSVIEKGQTVTLRCDPISGHDNLYWYRRVMGKEIKFLLHFVKESKQDESGMPNNRFLAERTGGTYSTLKVQPAELEDSGVYFCASSHGYQETQYFGPGTRLLVL.